The 3 T cell receptor beta chains in this list originate from one sample, sequenced in a study of T cells in narcolepsy. Repertoires were generated with immunoSEQ multiplex PCR, while TCRdb's copy carries only in-frame clones and drops some. The sample has roughly 32,000 clones, roughly four fifths seen once; the top ten hold approximately 1.2%. Sequencing used CD45RA- memory CD4+ T cells from PBMCs. The origin of the receptors is a human donor with narcolepsy.

The J gene is TRBJ2-5, the V gene TRBV2, with 7 bases identical to TRBD1. The germline V gene encodes CDR1 SNHLY and CDR2 FYNNEI. There are 12 residues in the CDR3. With 8 bases clipped from V and 4 bases from J, the junction kept 4 bases outside the gene matches. The CDR3 reads CASHRGSETQYF. DNA of the CDR3: TGTGCCAGCCACAGGGGATCAGAGACCCAGTACTTC.

The chain joins TRBV9 to TRBJ2-2; D uncertain. The CDR3 totals 13 residues. From germline, CDR1 is SGDLS and CDR2 YYNGEE. The ends were cut back, 1 base at V and 5 bases at J, with 6 bases in the middle. For the CDR3, the DNA is TGTGCCAGCAGCGTACAGTCTACCGGGGAGCTGTTTTTT. Translating it yields CASSVQSTGELFF.

This chain uses TRBV7-8 with TRBJ2-1; 8 nucleotides match TRBD2. The germline V gene has CDR1 SGHVS and CDR2 FQNEAQ. The V segment lost 3 bases and the J segment 6 bases; nucleotides outside the gene matches: 4. The CDR3 runs 14 residues. DNA for the CDR3: TGTGCCAGCAGCTTCAGCGGACTAGCCAATGAGCAGTTCTTC. Its protein is CASSFSGLANEQFF. The full variable domain, completed using reference TRBV7-8 and TRBJ2-1, is GAGVSQSPRYKVAKRGQDVALRCDPISGHVSLFWYQQALGQGPEFLTYFQNEAQLDKSGLPSDRFFAERPEGSVSTLKIQRTQQEDSAVYLCASSFSGLANEQFFGPGTRLTVL.